This T cell receptor beta chain was captured by sequencing in a study of cytomegalovirus exposure and HLA in healthy donors. Overall study findings and caveats: A likely sequencing artifact accounted for one observed cluster of highly shared sequence variants.

Healthy donors of bone marrow made up the group. It was with 60 Vbeta and 13 Jbeta primers that the PCR ran. The table came from immunoSEQ multiplex PCR; TCRdb's copy has only in-frame clones and leaves some out. This sample has about 110,000 clones; roughly 70% occur once, and the top ten carry around 15%. Points on this clone: Its antigen remains unknown. The sample contains more than one DNA sequence encoding this CDR3.

The sample comprised PBMCs. The clonotype comes from a woman aged 35 to 49 in good health and CMV-seropositive.

This CDR3 is CASSLVGGSYEQYF. Here the CDR3 DNA reads TGCGCCAGCAGCTTGGTAGGCGGTTCCTACGAGCAGTACTTC. The chain carries TRBV5-1 and TRBJ2-7; no clear D gene. The germline V and J ends were trimmed by 0 bases and 1 base, with 8 bases remaining between them. The CDR3 length is 14 residues. Germline CDR1 SGHRS, CDR2 YFSETQ.